The rows below give T cell receptor beta chains drawn from one sample of a study of blood T cell repertoires in COVID-19. The method was immunoSEQ multiplex PCR; TCRdb's version includes in-frame clones alone and lacks a portion of them. The table records some 340,000 clones, around 83% of them present only once. Sample: peripheral blood. The receptors were sampled from a man under 40 with active or convalescent COVID-19. CDR3s include the opening cysteine and the closing phenylalanine or tryptophan. The order of the fields is J gene, clone size, V gene, D gene, CDR3 DNA, CDR3 protein. The D gene is left open where the match is weak. A clone size is listed for some rows: how often the clone was seen (once, few, many), or a class if it is expanded.

TRBJ1-6 | - | TRBV4-2 | TRBD1 | TGTGCCAGCAGCCAAGTCTCGGACAGGGGGAATAATTCACCCCTCCACTTT | CASSQVSDRGNNSPLHF
TRBJ2-2 | - | TRBV4-2 | - | TGTGCCAGCAGCCGAGGACTAAACGGGGAGCTGTTTTTT | CASSRGLNGELFF
TRBJ2-2 | - | TRBV6-4 | TRBD1 | TGTGCCAGCAGTAGACAGGGGCTGTACACCGGGGAGCTGTTTTTT | CASSRQGLYTGELFF
TRBJ1-6 | - | TRBV28 | - | TGTGCCAGCAGTTCGACGGGTTTTTCACCCCTCCACTTT | CASSSTGFSPLHF
TRBJ1-6 | - | TRBV19 | - | TGTGCCAGTAGTCGTCAGGGGCTACCCCTCCACTTT | CASSRQGLPLHF
TRBJ2-5 | - | TRBV7-6 | TRBD2 | TGTGCCAGCAGCTCCGGACTAGCGGCTCAAGAGACCCAGTACTTC | CASSSGLAAQETQYF
TRBJ1-6 | - | TRBV6-6 | TRBD1 | TGTGCCAGCAGACTCCAGGGGGCTTTAAATTCACCCCTCCACTTT | CASRLQGALNSPLHF
TRBJ1-2 | - | TRBV7-9 | - | TGTGCCAGCAGCGATTCCACAGGGTGGGGCTATGGCTACACCTTC | CASSDSTGWGYGYTF
TRBJ2-1 | - | TRBV4-1 | TRBD2 | TGCGCCAGCAGAATAGCGGGACCATACAATGAGCAGTTCTTC | CASRIAGPYNEQFF
TRBJ2-2 | - | TRBV7-3 | TRBD2 | TGTGCCAGCAGCCCCAGCGGGGGGGCCGGCGGGGAGCTGTTTTTT | CASSPSGGAGGELFF
TRBJ1-2 | - | TRBV5-1 | - | TGCGCCAGCAGCCTAAACCCACGGGTGCCTAACTATGGCTACACCTTC | CASSLNPRVPNYGYTF
TRBJ1-4 | few | TRBV15 | - | TGTGCCACCAGCAGAGATCGAGGGTTGGGCGAAAAACTGTTTTTT | CATSRDRGLGEKLFF
TRBJ1-1 | - | TRBV7-3 | - | TGTGCCAGCGGACAAGGGACTGAAGCTTTCTTT | CASGQGTEAFF
TRBJ1-2 | - | TRBV24-1 | TRBD1 | TGTGCCACCAGTGAGGGGTGGACAGGAGGGACAAAGTCCCTCTCTTATGGCTACACCTTC | CATSEGWTGGTKSLSYGYTF
TRBJ1-2 | few | TRBV6-5 | TRBD1 | TGTGCCAGCAGTTACTCGGACAGGGGGGGCTATGGCTACACCTTC | CASSYSDRGGYGYTF
TRBJ2-2 | - | TRBV28 | TRBD1 | TGTGCCAGCAGGGGATTTTTGGACAGGGACAACACCGGGGAGCTGTTTTTT | CASRGFLDRDNTGELFF
TRBJ2-7 | - | TRBV19 | TRBD2 | TGTGCCAGTAGTCCCACGGGAGGGCCCTACGAGCAGTACTTC | CASSPTGGPYEQYF
TRBJ2-4 | - | TRBV9 | - | TGTGCCAGCAGCGTAGCGGCAGCCCTAAGGGGTGCCAAAAACATTCAGTACTTC | CASSVAAALRGAKNIQYF
TRBJ2-1 | - | TRBV6-5 | TRBD1 | TGTGCCAGCAGTCTTCGACAGGGCTATGAGCAGTTCTTC | CASSLRQGYEQFF
TRBJ2-3 | - | TRBV5-5 | - | TGTGCCAGCAGCCATGGACTGGATCTTACAGATACGCAGTATTTT | CASSHGLDLTDTQYF
TRBJ1-2 | few | TRBV7-2 | - | TGTGCCAGCAGCTTATCTATGGGTGGAGGGGCTGGCTACACCTTC | CASSLSMGGGAGYTF
TRBJ1-1 | - | TRBV18 | - | TGTGCCAGCTCACTCTTAGAGAACACTGAAGCTTTCTTT | CASSLLENTEAFF
TRBJ2-1 | - | TRBV27 | TRBD2 | TGTGCCAGCAGTGCGGGACTAGCGGGAGGGTATGAGCAGTTCTTC | CASSAGLAGGYEQFF
TRBJ1-3 | - | TRBV9 | TRBD1 | TGTGCCAGCAGCGCAGACAGGGGGTCAGGAAACACCATATATTTT | CASSADRGSGNTIYF
TRBJ2-3 | - | TRBV7-2 | - | TGTGCCAGCAGCTCCCAAGGGGCAGATACGCAGTATTTT | CASSSQGADTQYF
TRBJ1-3 | few | TRBV5-6 | - | TGTGCCAGCAGCCTCGAGTCACACACCATATATTTT | CASSLESHTIYF
TRBJ1-5 | - | TRBV12-3/TRBV12-4 | - | TGTGCCAGCAGTTTGCAGTGGTTTTACCCCCAGCATTTT | CASSLQWFYPQHF
TRBJ2-2 | - | TRBV7-8 | - | TGTGCCAGCAGCCCCCTCGGAGCGAACACCGGGGAGCTGTTTTTT | CASSPLGANTGELFF
TRBJ1-1 | - | TRBV7-9 | TRBD1 | TGTGCCAGCAGTTTAGAACAGGGGGCGAGAGCTTTCTTT | CASSLEQGARAFF
TRBJ1-3 | - | TRBV7-2 | - | TGTGCCAGCAGCTTAGGGGGCGCTTCTGGAAACACCATATATTTT | CASSLGGASGNTIYF
TRBJ1-2 | - | TRBV3-1/TRBV3-2 | - | TGTGCCAGCAGCCAATCGGGGAGCTATGGCTACACCTTC | CASSQSGSYGYTF
TRBJ2-1 | - | TRBV25-1 | - | TGTGCCAGCAGTGATAGCGCTGATGAGCAGTTCTTC | CASSDSADEQFF
TRBJ2-2 | - | TRBV5-1 | TRBD2 | TGCGCCAGCAGCTTAGCGGGAGGGGGCACCGGGGAGCTGTTTTTT | CASSLAGGGTGELFF
TRBJ1-5 | - | TRBV6-5 | TRBD1 | TGTGCCAGCAGGAGGACAGGCCGCAATCAGCCCCAGCATTTT | CASRRTGRNQPQHF
TRBJ2-4 | - | TRBV7-8 | - | TGTGCCAGCAGCTTAGGGCAGGGTAAAACCAAAAACATTCAGTACTTC | CASSLGQGKTKNIQYF
TRBJ2-3 | - | TRBV3-1/TRBV3-2 | - | TGTGCCAGCAGCCGAAGGAGGACAGATACGCAGTATTTT | CASSRRRTDTQYF
TRBJ2-3 | - | TRBV19 | - | TGTGCCAGCCGGGACTCACTAATAAGAGATACGCAGTATTTT | CASRDSLIRDTQYF
TRBJ1-1 | - | TRBV11-3 | - | TGTGCCAGCAGCTTGGTCAGGATGGCTGAAGCTTTCTTT | CASSLVRMAEAFF
TRBJ1-2 | - | TRBV2 | - | TGTGCCAGCAGTGCCTCGCAGAACGGCTACACCTTC | CASSASQNGYTF
TRBJ2-1 | - | TRBV7-3 | - | TGTGCCAGCAGCTTCCGAGGCCGTATCTCCTACAATGAGCAGTTCTTC | CASSFRGRISYNEQFF
TRBJ2-3 | - | TRBV2 | TRBD2 | TGTGCCAGCAGTCCACTAGCGGGGGGGGGCACAGATACGCAGTATTTT | CASSPLAGGGTDTQYF
TRBJ2-3 | - | TRBV5-1 | TRBD2 | TGCGCCAGCAGCTTGGACGGGCTAGCGGGAGCAGATACGCAGTATTTT | CASSLDGLAGADTQYF
TRBJ2-1 | few | TRBV9 | - | TGTGCCAGCAGCGTAGCCCGGACAGCATCCAACAATGAGCAGTTCTTC | CASSVARTASNNEQFF
TRBJ2-7 | - | TRBV2 | TRBD1 | TGTGCCAGCAGGGGACAGCAATTTCCCTACGAGCAGTACTTC | CASRGQQFPYEQYF
TRBJ1-1 | - | TRBV27 | - | TGTGCCAGCAGAAGTATACAGGAAGCTTTCTTT | CASRSIQEAFF
TRBJ1-1 | - | TRBV19 | TRBD1 | TGTGCCAGTAGCTGGACAGGGGTGGACACTGAAGCTTTCTTT | CASSWTGVDTEAFF
TRBJ1-1 | - | TRBV7-2 | - | TGTGCCACCCGGCAAGGCGGGGGCGTTATGGCTTTCTTT | CATRQGGGVMAFF
TRBJ2-5 | - | TRBV7-2 | TRBD1 | TGTGCCAGCAGCATTACAGGGGGCTTACAAGAGACCCAGTACTTC | CASSITGGLQETQYF
TRBJ1-1 | - | TRBV6-4 | - | TGTGCCAGCAGCACAGGGAAAAGGCCCATTGTGTTCATGAACACTGAAGCTTTCTTT | CASSTGKRPIVFMNTEAFF
TRBJ2-2 | - | TRBV4-3 | TRBD2 | TGCGCCAGCAGCCCTCCGGCAGGGAGGGGCACCGGGGAGCTGTTTTTT | CASSPPAGRGTGELFF
TRBJ1-1 | few | TRBV12-5 | - | TGTGCTAGTGGTTTGTCGAGGACTGAAGCTTTCTTT | CASGLSRTEAFF